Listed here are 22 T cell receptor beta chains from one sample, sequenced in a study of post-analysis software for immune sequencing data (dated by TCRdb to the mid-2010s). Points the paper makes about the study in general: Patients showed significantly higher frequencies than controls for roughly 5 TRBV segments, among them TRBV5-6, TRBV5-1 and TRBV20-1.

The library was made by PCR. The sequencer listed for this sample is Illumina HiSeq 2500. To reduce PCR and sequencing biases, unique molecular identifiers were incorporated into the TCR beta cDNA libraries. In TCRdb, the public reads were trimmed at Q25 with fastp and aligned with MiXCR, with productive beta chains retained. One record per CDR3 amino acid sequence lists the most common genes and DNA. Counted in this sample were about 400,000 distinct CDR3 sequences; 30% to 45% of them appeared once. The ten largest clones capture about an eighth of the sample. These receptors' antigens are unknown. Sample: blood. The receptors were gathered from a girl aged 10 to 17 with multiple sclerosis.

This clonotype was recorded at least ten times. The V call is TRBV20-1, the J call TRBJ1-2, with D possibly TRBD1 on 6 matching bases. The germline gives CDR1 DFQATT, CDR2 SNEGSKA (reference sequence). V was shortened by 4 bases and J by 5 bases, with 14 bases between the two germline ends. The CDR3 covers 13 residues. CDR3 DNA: TGCAGTGCTATGCCGGGGGGGGCGTATGGCTACACCTTC. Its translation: CSAMPGGAYGYTF.

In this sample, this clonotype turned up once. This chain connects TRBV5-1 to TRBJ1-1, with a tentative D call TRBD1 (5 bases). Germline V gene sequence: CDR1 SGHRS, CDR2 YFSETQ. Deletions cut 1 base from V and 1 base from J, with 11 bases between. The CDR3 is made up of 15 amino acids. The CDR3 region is CASSLTGEENTEAFF. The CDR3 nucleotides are TGCGCCAGCAGCTTGACAGGAGAGGAGAACACTGAAGCTTTCTTT.

Here the CDR3 reads CSVDPPGLNYGYTF. The CDR3 region has the DNA TGCAGCGTTGATCCCCCGGGACTGAACTATGGCTACACCTTC. V gene TRBV29-1 combines with J gene TRBJ1-2, with D possibly TRBD1 on 5 matching bases. This CDR3 comprises 14 residues. V was cut by 3 bases and J by 2 bases, with 13 bases left in between. CDR1 and CDR2 (germline): SQVTM, ANQGSEA.

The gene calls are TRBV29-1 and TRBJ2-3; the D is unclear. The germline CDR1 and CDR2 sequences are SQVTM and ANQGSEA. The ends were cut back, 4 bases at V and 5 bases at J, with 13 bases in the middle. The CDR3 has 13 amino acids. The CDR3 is CSVVKGSEDTQYF. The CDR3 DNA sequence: TGCAGCGTTGTTAAAGGATCTGAAGATACGCAGTATTTT.

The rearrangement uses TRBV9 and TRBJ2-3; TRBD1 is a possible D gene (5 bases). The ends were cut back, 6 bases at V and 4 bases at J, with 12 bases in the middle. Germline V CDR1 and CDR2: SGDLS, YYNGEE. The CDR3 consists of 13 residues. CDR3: CASTQGFADTQYF. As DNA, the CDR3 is TGTGCCAGCACCCAGGGTTTTGCAGATACGCAGTATTTT. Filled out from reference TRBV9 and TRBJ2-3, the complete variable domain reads DSGVTQTPKHLITATGQRVTLRCSPRSGDLSVYWYQQSLDQGLQFLIQYYNGEERAKGNILERFSAQQFPDLHSELNLSSLELGDSALYFCASTQGFADTQYFGPGTRLTVL.

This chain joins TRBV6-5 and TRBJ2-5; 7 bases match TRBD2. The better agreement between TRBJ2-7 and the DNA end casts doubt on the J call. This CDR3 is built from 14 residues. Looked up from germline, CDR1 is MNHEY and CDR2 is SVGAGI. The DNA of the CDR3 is TGTGCCAGCAGTTACGGGAGGGCCCTCTACGAGCAGTACTTC. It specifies CASSYGRALYEQYF.

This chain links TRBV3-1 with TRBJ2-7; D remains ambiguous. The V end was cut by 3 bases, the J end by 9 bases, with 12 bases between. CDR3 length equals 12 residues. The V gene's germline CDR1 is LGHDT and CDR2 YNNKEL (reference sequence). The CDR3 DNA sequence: TGTGCCAGCAGCCATCCTGGGGTTGGGCAGTACTTC. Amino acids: CASSHPGVGQYF.

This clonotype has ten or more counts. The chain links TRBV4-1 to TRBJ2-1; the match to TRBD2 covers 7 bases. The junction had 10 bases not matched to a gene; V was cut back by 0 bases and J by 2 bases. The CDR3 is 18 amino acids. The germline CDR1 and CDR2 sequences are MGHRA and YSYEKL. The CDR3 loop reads CASSQDNSGGGPYNEQFF. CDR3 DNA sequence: TGCGCCAGCAGCCAAGATAATTCAGGCGGGGGACCCTACAATGAGCAGTTCTTC.

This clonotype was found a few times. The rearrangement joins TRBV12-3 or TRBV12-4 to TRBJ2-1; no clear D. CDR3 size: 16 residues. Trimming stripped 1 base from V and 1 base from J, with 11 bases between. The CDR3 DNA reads TGTGCCAGCAGTTTAGTGAGGTCCCCTTCCTACAATGAGCAGTTCTTC. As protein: CASSLVRSPSYNEQFF.

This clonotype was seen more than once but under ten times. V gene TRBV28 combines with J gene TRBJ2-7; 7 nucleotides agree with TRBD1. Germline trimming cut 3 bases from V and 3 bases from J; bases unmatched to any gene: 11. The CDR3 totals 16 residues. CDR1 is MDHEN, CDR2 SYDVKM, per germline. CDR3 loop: CASSLGATGNRYEQYF. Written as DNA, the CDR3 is TGTGCCAGCAGTTTGGGTGCGACAGGGAATCGCTACGAGCAGTACTTC.

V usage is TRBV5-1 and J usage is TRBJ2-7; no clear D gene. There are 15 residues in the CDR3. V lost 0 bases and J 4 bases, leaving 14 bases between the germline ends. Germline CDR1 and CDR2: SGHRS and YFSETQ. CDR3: CASSLDLGSLYEQYF. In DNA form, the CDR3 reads TGCGCCAGCAGCTTGGATCTCGGGTCTCTTTACGAGCAGTACTTC.

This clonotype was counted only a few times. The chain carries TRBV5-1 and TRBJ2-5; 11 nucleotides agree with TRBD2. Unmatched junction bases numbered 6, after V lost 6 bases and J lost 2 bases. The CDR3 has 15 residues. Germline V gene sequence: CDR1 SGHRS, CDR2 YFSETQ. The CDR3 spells CASTRTSGPQETQYF. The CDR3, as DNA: TGCGCCAGCACCAGGACTAGCGGGCCTCAAGAGACCCAGTACTTC. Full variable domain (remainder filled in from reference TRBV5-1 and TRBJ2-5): KAGVTQTPRYLIKTRGQQVTLSCSPISGHRSVSWYQQTPGQGLQFLFEYFSETQRNKGNFPGRFSGRQFSNSRSEMNVSTLELGDSALYLCASTRTSGPQETQYFGPGTRLLVL.

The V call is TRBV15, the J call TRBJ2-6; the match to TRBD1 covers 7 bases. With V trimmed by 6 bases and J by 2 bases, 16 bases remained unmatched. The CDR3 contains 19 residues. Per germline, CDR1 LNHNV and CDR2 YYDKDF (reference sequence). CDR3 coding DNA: TGTGCCACCAGTCCGGCGGTGTCAGGGGGTATAACTGGGGCCAACGTCCTGACTTTC. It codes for CATSPAVSGGITGANVLTF.

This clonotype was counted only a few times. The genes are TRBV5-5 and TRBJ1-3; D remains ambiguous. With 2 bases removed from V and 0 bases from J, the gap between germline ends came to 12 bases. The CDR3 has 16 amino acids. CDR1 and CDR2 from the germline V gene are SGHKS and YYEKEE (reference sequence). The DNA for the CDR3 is TGTGCCAGCAGCTTTTCCCCCGGGAACTCTGGAAACACCATATATTTT. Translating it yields CASSFSPGNSGNTIYF.

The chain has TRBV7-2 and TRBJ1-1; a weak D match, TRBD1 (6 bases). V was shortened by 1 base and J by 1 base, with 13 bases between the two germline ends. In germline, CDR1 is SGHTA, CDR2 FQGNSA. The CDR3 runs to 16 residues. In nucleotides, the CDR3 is TGTGCCAGCAGCTTAGTCCCCACAGGGCAGAACACTGAAGCTTTCTTT. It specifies CASSLVPTGQNTEAFF.

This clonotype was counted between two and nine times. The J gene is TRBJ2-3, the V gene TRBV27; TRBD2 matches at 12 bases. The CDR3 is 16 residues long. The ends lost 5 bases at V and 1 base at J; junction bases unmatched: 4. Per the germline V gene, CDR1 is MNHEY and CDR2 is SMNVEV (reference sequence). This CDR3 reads CASSARTSGGTDTQYF. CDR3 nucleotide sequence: TGTGCCAGCAGTGCCCGGACTAGCGGGGGCACAGATACGCAGTATTTT.

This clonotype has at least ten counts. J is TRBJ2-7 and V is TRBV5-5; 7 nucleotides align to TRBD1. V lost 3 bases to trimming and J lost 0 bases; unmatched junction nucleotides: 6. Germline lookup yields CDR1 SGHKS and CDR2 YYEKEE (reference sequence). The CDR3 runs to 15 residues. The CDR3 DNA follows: TGTGCCAGCAGCTCGGGACAGCTGAGCTCCTACGAGCAGTACTTC. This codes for CASSSGQLSSYEQYF.

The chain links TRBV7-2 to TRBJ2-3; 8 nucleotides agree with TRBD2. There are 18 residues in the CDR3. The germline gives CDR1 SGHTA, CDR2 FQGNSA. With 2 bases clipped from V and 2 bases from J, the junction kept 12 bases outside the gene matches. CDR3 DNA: TGTGCCAGCAGCTTATTCAGGTGGGGCGGGGGGATCACAGATACGCAGTATTTT. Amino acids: CASSLFRWGGGITDTQYF.

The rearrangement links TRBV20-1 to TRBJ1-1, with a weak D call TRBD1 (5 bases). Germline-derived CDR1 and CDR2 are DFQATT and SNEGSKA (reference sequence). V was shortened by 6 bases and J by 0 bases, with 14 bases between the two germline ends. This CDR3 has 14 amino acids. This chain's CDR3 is CSASPGRVNTEAFF. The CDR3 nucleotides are TGCAGTGCCAGCCCAGGGAGGGTGAACACTGAAGCTTTCTTT.

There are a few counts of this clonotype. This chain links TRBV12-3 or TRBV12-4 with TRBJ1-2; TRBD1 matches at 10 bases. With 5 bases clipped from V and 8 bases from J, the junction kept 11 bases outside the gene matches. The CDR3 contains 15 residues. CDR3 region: CASSHLRGQGFGYTF. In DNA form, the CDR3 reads TGTGCCAGCAGTCACCTACGGGGACAGGGGTTCGGCTACACCTTC.

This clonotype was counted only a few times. In nucleotides, the CDR3 is TGCAGCGTTGAAGATCCTCCCGTGGGCGGCTACACCTTC. Amino acid sequence: CSVEDPPVGGYTF. This chain links TRBV29-1 with TRBJ1-2; D is uncertain. The CDR3 has 13 amino acids. Germline V lookup: CDR1 SQVTM, CDR2 ANQGSEA. The ends were cut back, 0 bases at V and 8 bases at J, with 13 bases in the middle.

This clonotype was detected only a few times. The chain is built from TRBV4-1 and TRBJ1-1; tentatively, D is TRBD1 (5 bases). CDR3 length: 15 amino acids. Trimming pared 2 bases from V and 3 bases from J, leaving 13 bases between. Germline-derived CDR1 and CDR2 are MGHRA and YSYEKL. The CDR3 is CASSQPGGLDTEAFF. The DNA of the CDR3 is TGCGCCAGCAGCCAACCCGGGGGATTGGACACTGAAGCTTTCTTT.